This is a list of T cell receptor beta chains from one sample in a study of blood T cell repertoires in COVID-19. Here immunoSEQ multiplex PCR was the method, and the copy in TCRdb shows in-frame clones only, minus some. The data show 150,000 or so clones, 80% to 85% seen once. The sample comprised PBMCs or T cells enriched from blood (not recorded which). The source of these receptors is a man aged 70-80 years who had been exposed to COVID-19. Each CDR3 is given with its conserved first and last residue. The D gene is left open where the match is weak. Clone size is stated in some rows and not others, as once, few, many or a class when expanded.

TRBD1 | TRBJ1-2 | TRBV5-6 | 14 | . | CASSLDEGADGYTF | TGTGCCAGCAGCTTAGACGAGGGGGCGGATGGCTACACCTTC
. | TRBJ1-1 | TRBV28 | 13 | . | CASSYVGATEAFF | TGTGCCAGCAGCTATGTAGGAGCCACTGAAGCTTTCTTT
TRBD2 | TRBJ2-5 | TRBV27 | 16 | . | CASSMAGTRPSETQYF | TGTGCCAGCAGTATGGCCGGGACTAGGCCTTCGGAGACCCAGTACTTC
. | TRBJ2-7 | TRBV6-5 | 14 | . | CASSYAGLSYEQYF | TGTGCCAGCAGTTACGCGGGTCTCTCCTACGAGCAGTACTTC
TRBD1 | TRBJ1-2 | TRBV10-3 | 15 | . | CAISELGQKSYGYTF | TGTGCCATCAGTGAGTTGGGACAGAAGTCCTATGGCTACACCTTC
. | TRBJ2-2 | TRBV7-3 | 13 | . | CASSLLLTGELFF | TGTGCCAGCAGCTTACTACTCACCGGGGAGCTGTTTTTT
TRBD2 | TRBJ2-2 | TRBV5-1 | 16 | . | CASSDTSASNTGELFF | TGCGCCAGCAGCGATACTAGCGCCTCAAACACCGGGGAGCTGTTTTTT
. | TRBJ2-1 | TRBV6-5 | 11 | . | CASSLYNEQFF | TGTGCCTCCAGTCTCTACAATGAGCAGTTCTTC
. | TRBJ1-3 | TRBV5-6 | 17 | . | CASSLRGRGLSGNTIYF | TGTGCCAGCAGCTTGCGGGGTAGAGGGCTCTCTGGAAACACCATATATTTT
. | TRBJ1-1 | TRBV19 | 13 | . | CASTPVMNTEAFF | TGTGCCAGTACCCCAGTCATGAACACTGAAGCTTTCTTT
TRBD2 | TRBJ2-3 | TRBV14 | 17 | . | CASSQGTSGRRADTQYF | TGTGCCAGCAGCCAAGGAACTAGCGGGAGAAGGGCAGATACGCAGTATTTT
. | TRBJ1-2 | TRBV4-1 | 13 | few | CASSQGGNYGYTF | TGCGCCAGCAGCCAGGGGGGAAACTATGGCTACACCTTC
. | TRBJ1-2 | TRBV6-5 | 16 | . | CASSYSLGQGGDGYTF | TGTGCCAGCAGTTACAGTTTAGGGCAGGGAGGGGATGGCTACACCTTC
TRBD1 | TRBJ2-7 | TRBV5-5 | 18 | . | CASSLQFGTGASIHEQYF | TGTGCCAGCAGCTTGCAATTCGGGACAGGGGCGAGCATCCACGAGCAGTACTTC
TRBD1 | TRBJ1-2 | TRBV24-1 | 13 | . | CATSDPGQNGYTF | TGTGCCACCAGTGACCCGGGACAGAATGGCTACACCTTC
TRBD1 | TRBJ1-1 | TRBV7-2 | 16 | . | CASSRGDRGAGTEAFF | TGTGCCAGCAGCCGCGGTGACAGGGGCGCTGGGACTGAAGCTTTCTTT
TRBD2 | TRBJ2-1 | TRBV24-1 | 15 | . | CATSGGTSGVNEQFF | TGTGCCACCAGTGGAGGCACTAGCGGGGTCAATGAGCAGTTCTTC
. | TRBJ1-1 | TRBV6-2/TRBV6-3 | 16 | . | CASSPYRGTSNTEAFF | TGTGCCAGCAGTCCCTACCGTGGGACATCGAACACTGAAGCTTTCTTT
. | TRBJ1-4 | TRBV4-3 | 12 | . | CASSQDGVGARF | TGCGCCAGCAGCCAAGACGGTGTAGGAGCTAGATTT
TRBD1 | TRBJ1-5 | TRBV10-3 | 14 | . | CATTGQYSNQPQHF | TGTGCCACCACGGGACAGTATAGCAATCAGCCCCAGCATTTT
. | TRBJ1-4 | TRBV19 | 15 | . | CASNDGGAGTEKLFF | TGTGCCAGTAATGATGGTGGCGCGGGGACGGAAAAACTGTTTTTT
. | TRBJ1-5 | TRBV19 | 18 | once | CASSTSAAMGLSNQPQHF | TGTGCCAGTAGTACGTCCGCCGCTATGGGCCTTAGCAATCAGCCCCAGCATTTT
TRBD1 | TRBJ1-1 | TRBV7-2 | 16 | once | CASSLDWTGGRTEAFF | TGTGCCAGCAGCTTAGATTGGACAGGGGGCCGGACTGAAGCTTTCTTT
. | TRBJ2-7 | TRBV5-8 | 13 | . | CASSPRNKYEQYF | TGTGCCAGCAGCCCCAGGAATAAGTACGAGCAGTACTTC
. | TRBJ1-2 | TRBV28 | 12 | . | CASSLAGYGYTF | TGTGCCAGCAGTTTAGCAGGGTATGGCTACACCTTC
. | TRBJ2-5 | TRBV27 | 16 | . | CASSLYPGQPQETQYF | TGTGCCAGCAGTTTATATCCGGGACAACCCCAAGAGACCCAGTACTTC